One sample yielded the 21 T cell receptor beta chains listed below, sequenced in a study of blood T cell repertoires in COVID-19. TCRdb's copy holds only in-frame clones and misses some; the assay was immunoSEQ multiplex PCR. This sample has approximately 270,000 clones, with approximately 90% found just once. Sequencing was done on a sample of PBMCs or T cells enriched from blood (not recorded which). These receptors were obtained from a man aged 35 to 55 who had recovered from COVID-19.

This chain connects TRBV6-5 to TRBJ2-3, with TRBD2 matching over 9 bases. This CDR3 is 14 amino acids long. Germline V CDR1 and CDR2: MNHEY, SVGAGI. The J segment lost 5 bases and the V segment lost 5 bases, leaving 5 bases of the junction unmatched. The CDR3 loop is CASSLLAGRDTQYF. The CDR3 DNA sequence: TGTGCCAGCAGTCTTCTAGCGGGGAGAGATACGCAGTATTTT.

The chain carries TRBV9 and TRBJ2-3; D call uncertain. CDR3 length: 15 amino acids. The germline CDR1 and CDR2 sequences are SGDLS and YYNGEE. Trimming took off 4 bases at V and 0 bases at J, with 12 bases between the two ends. The CDR3 sequence: CASSHQASSTDTQYF. CDR3 DNA sequence: TGTGCCAGCAGCCACCAGGCTTCTAGCACAGATACGCAGTATTTT.

The chain links TRBV28 to TRBJ2-5; D remains unclear. CDR3 length equals 13 residues. V was trimmed by 11 bases and J by 5 bases, leaving 18 bases between them. Germline V gene data show CDR1 as MDHEN and CDR2 as SYDVKM. CDR3 DNA sequence: TGTGCCCACCGCGCGTCGGTTAGCGAGACCCAGTACTTC. Translation: CAHRASVSETQYF.

This chain links TRBV4-3 with TRBJ2-2; 9 bases are shared with TRBD2. V was clipped by 5 bases and J by 5 bases; unmatched bases: 12. This CDR3 contains 17 residues. CDR1 and CDR2 from the germline V gene are LGHNA and YSLEER. Here the CDR3 reads CASSGPGGGADTGELFF. CDR3 nucleotide sequence: TGCGCCAGCAGCGGCCCCGGCGGGGGGGCAGATACCGGGGAGCTGTTTTTT.

The rearrangement links TRBV9 to TRBJ2-7; TRBD2 agrees at 8 bases. The CDR3 loop spans 13 amino acids. V dropped 4 bases and J dropped 3; count of bases not matched to a gene: 3. CDR1 is SGDLS and CDR2 is YYNGEE in the germline V gene. The CDR3 DNA reads TGTGCCAGCAGCCGGACTAGCAGCTACGAGCAGTACTTC. Translated, it gives CASSRTSSYEQYF.

V and J are TRBV15 and TRBJ1-4; 12 nucleotides line up with TRBD1. This CDR3 has 16 amino acids. V shed 6 bases and J 3 bases; nucleotides not matched to a gene: 5. In germline, CDR1 is LNHNV, CDR2 YYDKDF (reference sequence). CDR3 sequence (DNA): TGTGCCACCAGAAGGGGACAGGGGGCAGCTAATGAAAAACTGTTTTTT. This codes for CATRRGQGAANEKLFF. Filled out from reference TRBV15 and TRBJ1-4, the complete variable domain reads DAMVIQNPRYQVTQFGKPVTLSCSQTLNHNVMYWYQQKSSQAPKLLFHYYDKDFNNEADTPDNFQSRRPNTSFCFLDIRSPGLGDTAMYLCATRRGQGAANEKLFFGSGTQLSVL.

J is TRBJ2-1 and V is TRBV5-1, with D uncertain. This CDR3 spans 15 amino acids. V lost 0 bases to trimming and J lost 7 bases, with 14 bases between them. CDR1 and CDR2 from the germline V gene are SGHRS and YFSETQ. The DNA for the CDR3 is TGCGCCAGCAGCTTGGACGGCGGCAACCCGAATGAGCAGTTCTTC. It translates to CASSLDGGNPNEQFF.

This chain uses TRBV7-9 with TRBJ2-5; D is unclear. The CDR3 sequence is 14 residues long. With 0 bases removed from V and 5 bases from J, the gap between germline ends came to 10 bases. Germline V gene data show CDR1 as SEHNR and CDR2 as FQNEAQ (reference sequence). The CDR3 loop is CASSLALPQETQYF. DNA of the CDR3: TGTGCCAGCAGCTTAGCACTACCCCAGGAGACCCAGTACTTC.

This chain links TRBV5-5 with TRBJ2-3; 7 bases are shared with TRBD2. The CDR3 is 16 residues long. Per the germline V gene, CDR1 is SGHKS and CDR2 is YYEKEE (reference sequence). After removal of 4 bases from V and 5 bases from J, the junction contained 13 bases not matched to a gene. The CDR3 is CASSVQARGEVDTQYF. CDR3 DNA: TGTGCCAGCAGCGTACAAGCCCGGGGGGAGGTAGATACGCAGTATTTT. The whole variable domain, remainder taken from reference TRBV5-5 and TRBJ2-3, is DAGVTQSPTHLIKTRGQQVTLRCSPISGHKSVSWYQQVLGQGPQFIFQYYEKEERGRGNFPDRFSARQFPNYSSELNVNALLLGDSALYLCASSVQARGEVDTQYFGPGTRLTVL.

The CDR3 loop reads CASSLGQGDNSPLHF. The CDR3 DNA follows: TGTGCCAGCAGCTTAGGTCAGGGGGATAATTCACCCCTCCACTTT. The J gene is TRBJ1-6, the V gene TRBV11-2; TRBD1 agrees at 7 bases. The CDR3 runs 15 residues. Germline loops: CDR1 SGHAT, CDR2 FQNNGV. Trimming took 1 base from V and 5 from J; bases not matched to a gene: 2.

This clone was seen once. DNA of the CDR3: TGTGCCAGCAGCCAAGAGTCGACACTGACAGATACGCAGTATTTT. It yields the protein CASSQESTLTDTQYF. The chain recombines TRBV4-2 with TRBJ2-3; D gene unclear. This CDR3 has 15 residues. Germline CDR1 and CDR2: LGHNA and YNFKEQ. V was cut by 0 bases and J by 3 bases, with 10 bases left in between.

This chain joins TRBV9 and TRBJ2-1, with 10 bases aligning to TRBD2. The germline V gene encodes CDR1 SGDLS and CDR2 YYNGEE. The CDR3 runs to 17 residues. The V segment lost 0 bases and the J segment 1 base; nucleotides outside the gene matches: 4. Here the CDR3 DNA reads TGTGCCAGCAGCGTAGAGGGTAGCGGGAGGTCCTACAATGAGCAGTTCTTC. Translated: CASSVEGSGRSYNEQFF.

V is TRBV7-9 and J is TRBJ1-2; D is possibly TRBD1 (6 bases). This CDR3 spans 12 amino acids. V lost 5 bases to trimming and J lost 4 bases, with 8 bases between them. Germline assignment: CDR1 SEHNR and CDR2 FQNEAQ (reference sequence). The CDR3 bases are TGTGCCAGCAGCGCGGACAGCTATGGCTACACCTTC. It translates to CASSADSYGYTF.

V gene TRBV7-2 combines with J gene TRBJ2-1, with D tentatively TRBD2 (6 bases). CDR1 and CDR2 (germline): SGHTA, FQGNSA. The CDR3 loop spans 15 amino acids. The germline V and J ends were trimmed by 3 bases and 2 bases, with 11 bases remaining between them. The DNA for the CDR3 is TGTGCCAGCAGCTTTAGCGGAGGTACCTACAATGAGCAGTTCTTC. This gives the protein CASSFSGGTYNEQFF. The whole variable domain, filled in from reference TRBV7-2 and TRBJ2-1, reads GAGVSQSPSNKVTEKGKDVELRCDPISGHTALYWYRQSLGQGLEFLIYFQGNSAPDKSGLPSDRFSAERTGGSVSTLTIQRTQQEDSAVYLCASSFSGGTYNEQFFGPGTRLTVL.

The V gene is TRBV9, the J gene TRBJ1-2; 10 nucleotides match TRBD1. The ends lost 4 bases at V and 3 bases at J; junction bases unmatched: 3. The CDR3 runs 14 residues. The V gene's germline CDR1 is SGDLS and CDR2 YYNGEE. The CDR3 nucleotides read TGTGCCAGCAGCCCCGGGACAGGGGACTATGGCTACACCTTC. Amino acid sequence: CASSPGTGDYGYTF.

CDR3 sequence: CASSPGMLETQYF. For the CDR3, the DNA is TGCGCCAGCAGCCCCGGGATGCTAGAGACCCAGTACTTC. The V call is TRBV4-1, the J call TRBJ2-5; D is perhaps TRBD2 (5 bases). CDR3 length equals 13 residues. The germline V gene has CDR1 MGHRA and CDR2 YSYEKL. Trimming pared 4 bases from V and 4 bases from J, leaving 10 bases between.

CDR3 protein: CASSQGLAQGLGTQYF. CDR3 coding DNA: TGTGCCAGCAGCCAAGGTCTAGCTCAGGGGTTGGGGACCCAGTACTTC. The chain employs TRBV3-1 (or the pseudogene TRBV3-2) and TRBJ2-5; the D gene is possibly TRBD1 (6 bases). V dropped 1 base and J dropped 7 bases, with 19 bases sitting between them. This CDR3 spans 16 amino acids. Germline CDR1 is LGHDT and CDR2 is YNNKEL (reference sequence).

This clone was seen once. The chain links TRBV19 to TRBJ1-1, with D uncertain. CDR1 and CDR2 (germline): LNHDA, SQIVND (reference sequence). V gave up 3 bases and J gave up 4 bases, with 9 bases separating them. The CDR3 consists of 13 residues. The DNA for the CDR3 is TGTGCCAGTAGTATTCGGGGTAGCACTGAAGCTTTCTTT. This encodes CASSIRGSTEAFF.

The chain links TRBV2 to TRBJ1-5, with a tentative D call TRBD1 (5 bases). With 7 bases removed from V and 7 bases from J, the gap between germline ends came to 20 bases. The CDR3 sequence is 15 residues long. The germline CDR1 and CDR2 sequences are SNHLY and FYNNEI. The CDR3 reads CASTKLSGGEQPQHF. As DNA, the CDR3 is TGTGCCAGCACCAAACTTAGCGGGGGGGAACAGCCCCAGCATTTT.

The chain joins TRBV9 to TRBJ2-2; 9 bases are shared with TRBD1. The V and J ends lost 3 bases and 3 bases, in that order; junction bases with no gene match: 3. The germline V gene encodes CDR1 SGDLS and CDR2 YYNGEE. The CDR3 has 15 residues. The CDR3 DNA reads TGTGCCAGCAGCGAGACAGGGGGGGACACCGGGGAGCTGTTTTTT. Protein: CASSETGGDTGELFF.

This clone appeared a single time. The J gene is TRBJ1-5, the V gene TRBV7-8, with D maybe TRBD1 (6 bases). This CDR3 is 17 amino acids long. V was clipped by 4 bases and J by 1 base, with 17 bases between them. Germline V CDR1 and CDR2: SGHVS, FQNEAQ. In nucleotides, the CDR3 is TGTGCCAGCAGCTCTTTTCCGGGACAAGGGAGCAATCAGCCCCAGCATTTT. Amino acids: CASSSFPGQGSNQPQHF.